These 20 T cell receptor beta chains came from one sample sequenced in a study of cytomegalovirus exposure and HLA in healthy donors (dated by TCRdb to the late 2010s). Libraries were prepared through the immunoSEQ multiplex PCR assay. A mixture of 60 forward primers for TCR Vbeta segments and 13 reverse primers for TCR Jbeta segments was used in the multiplex PCR. TCRdb limited this immuneACCESS table to in-frame rearrangements with V and J called. A share of clones is missing; checked studies link under half to unresolved V genes, and the rest is unexplained. The sample has 130,000 to 150,000 clones on record, roughly three quarters of them singletons. Roughly 4.9% of the sample rests with the top ten. The material sequenced was PBMCs. The receptors here all came from a woman between 50 and 59 years old in good health and CMV-seronegative.

The chain links TRBV7-6 to TRBJ1-5; 10 bases are a match to TRBD1. The V gene's germline CDR1 is SGHVS and CDR2 FNYEAQ. The CDR3 has 15 residues. V was pared by 4 bases and J by 2 bases, with 2 bases of the junction left unmatched. CDR3 in amino acids: CASSSGTGGNQPQHF. Written as DNA, the CDR3 is TGTGCCAGCAGCTCCGGGACAGGGGGCAATCAGCCCCAGCATTTT.

V and J are TRBV15 and TRBJ2-5; 7 bases are shared with TRBD1. From germline, CDR1 is LNHNV and CDR2 YYDKDF (reference sequence). CDR3 length: 14 residues. J lost 2 bases, V lost 2 bases, and 2 bases had no gene match. The CDR3 sequence is CATSRRTGQETQYF. CDR3 nucleotides: TGTGCCACCAGCAGACGGACAGGACAAGAGACCCAGTACTTC.

This clone appeared once. The chain is built from TRBV27 and TRBJ1-2; 7 bases align to TRBD1. Unmatched junction bases numbered 9, after V lost 6 bases and J lost 5 bases. The CDR3 is 14 amino acids. Germline lookup yields CDR1 MNHEY and CDR2 SMNVEV (reference sequence). The CDR3 region is CASSEATGPYGYTF. CDR3 DNA sequence: TGTGCCAGCAGCGAAGCGACAGGGCCGTATGGCTACACCTTC.

The chain has TRBV10-1 and TRBJ2-2; D possibly corresponds to TRBD1 (6 bases). V was shortened by 5 bases and J by 4 bases, with 14 bases between the two germline ends. CDR3 length: 15 residues. Germline assignment: CDR1 WNHNN and CDR2 SYGVQD (reference sequence). CDR3 loop: CASSRNRVGTGELFF. DNA of the CDR3: TGCGCCAGCAGTAGGAACAGGGTGGGCACCGGGGAGCTGTTTTTT.

The chain combines TRBV19 with TRBJ2-1; D not resolved. Germline lookup yields CDR1 LNHDA and CDR2 SQIVND (reference sequence). The CDR3 length is 12 residues. V was trimmed by 3 bases and J by 6 bases, leaving 6 bases between them. The CDR3 DNA reads TGTGCCAGTAGTATCTATGGCAATGAGCAGTTCTTC. The encoded protein is CASSIYGNEQFF. Full variable domain (rest looked up from reference TRBV19 and TRBJ2-1): DGGITQSPKYLFRKEGQNVTLSCEQNLNHDAMYWYRQDPGQGLRLIYYSQIVNDFQKGDIAEGYSVSREKKESFPLTVTSAQKNPTAFYLCASSIYGNEQFFGPGTRLTVL.

This chain joins TRBV10-2 and TRBJ1-6; TRBD1 agrees at 7 bases. Germline V lookup: CDR1 WSHSY, CDR2 SAAADI. Trimming cost V 6 bases and J 9 bases; bases outside gene matches: 11. This CDR3 has 15 amino acids. The CDR3: CASRGGQDAISPLHF. Written as DNA, the CDR3 is TGCGCCAGCAGGGGTGGACAGGACGCTATTTCACCCCTCCACTTT.

This chain joins TRBV6-1 and TRBJ2-3, with 8 bases fitting TRBD1. V trimming: 4 bases; J trimming: 0 bases; junction bases outside the gene matches: 3. The CDR3 extends over 15 amino acids. Germline CDR1 and CDR2: MNHNS and SASEGT. The DNA of the CDR3 is TGTGCCAGCAGTGGAGACAGGGGTAGCACAGATACGCAGTATTTT. Translated, it gives CASSGDRGSTDTQYF.

This chain links TRBV6-5 with TRBJ1-6; D is perhaps TRBD1 (6 bases). This CDR3 has 13 residues. Deletions cut 6 bases from V and 5 bases from J, with 8 bases between. From germline, CDR1 is MNHEY and CDR2 SVGAGI. For the CDR3, the DNA is TGTGCCAGCAGACAGGGCAATAATTCACCCCTCCACTTT. Residues: CASRQGNNSPLHF.

This clone was seen just once. V usage is TRBV30 and J usage is TRBJ2-4; TRBD2 might be the D (7 bases). This CDR3 has 15 residues. The V gene lost 1 base and the J gene lost 10 bases, with 20 bases spanning the gap. Germline-derived CDR1 and CDR2 are GTSNPN and SVGIG (reference sequence). The CDR3 loop is CAWSDPLRGPGIQYF. In nucleotides, the CDR3 is TGTGCCTGGAGTGACCCCCTGCGGGGGCCAGGTATTCAGTACTTC. Full variable domain (missing parts from reference TRBV30 and TRBJ2-4): SQTIHQWPATLVQPVGSPLSLECTVEGTSNPNLYWYRQAAGRGLQLLFYSVGIGQISSEVPQNLSASRPQDRQFILSSKKLLLSDSGFYLCAWSDPLRGPGIQYFGAGTRLSVL.

This chain joins TRBV6-1 and TRBJ2-6; 8 bases map to TRBD1. V was pared by 4 bases and J by 2 bases, with 7 bases of the junction left unmatched. Germline-derived CDR1 and CDR2 are MNHNS and SASEGT. The CDR3 has 17 amino acids. The CDR3 reads CASSGTGKSPGANVLTF. Here the CDR3 DNA reads TGTGCCAGCAGTGGGACAGGGAAATCCCCTGGGGCCAACGTCCTGACTTTC.

The genes are TRBV9 and TRBJ1-2, with TRBD1 identical over 12 bases. This CDR3 region has 14 residues. Germline loops: CDR1 SGDLS, CDR2 YYNGEE. V trimming: 5 bases; J trimming: 6 bases; junction bases outside the gene matches: 5. In nucleotides, the CDR3 is TGTGCCAGCAGAGGGGGGACAGGGGGCAATGGCTACACCTTC. It yields the protein CASRGGTGGNGYTF.

This clone came up a few times. The rearrangement uses TRBV4-2 and TRBJ1-2, with D perhaps TRBD1 (6 bases). CDR1 and CDR2 (germline): LGHNA, YNFKEQ. V dropped 1 base and J dropped 6 bases, with 15 bases sitting between them. CDR3 length: 15 amino acids. The CDR3 nucleotides read TGTGCCAGCAGCCAAGGTTTGTCGGACAGAAATGGCTACACCTTC. Translation: CASSQGLSDRNGYTF.

This clone was recorded once. V and J are TRBV5-1 and TRBJ2-7, with TRBD2 as a possible D gene (5 bases). Per germline, CDR1 SGHRS and CDR2 YFSETQ. This CDR3 is built from 15 residues. V shed 2 bases and J shed 3 bases, with 15 bases lying between them. The DNA for the CDR3 is TGCGCCAGCAGCTTCAACTCTCCGGGGTTCTACGAGCAGTACTTC. It specifies CASSFNSPGFYEQYF.

The genes are TRBV25-1 and TRBJ1-3; TRBD1 agrees at 7 bases. The CDR3 has 14 residues. Trimming took 6 bases from V and 0 from J; bases not matched to a gene: 2. From germline, CDR1 is MGHDK and CDR2 SYGVNS. The CDR3, as DNA: TGTGCCAGCAGCAGGGGGGTCTCTGGAAACACCATATATTTT. Translated: CASSRGVSGNTIYF.

The DNA for the CDR3 is TGCGCCAGCAGCCAAGACCCAGGTATTTCGCCCCAGCATTTT. Protein sequence: CASSQDPGISPQHF. The gene calls are TRBV4-3 and TRBJ1-5, with D unresolved. The CDR3 sequence is 14 residues long. V was shortened by 0 bases and J by 9 bases, with 12 bases between the two germline ends. The germline CDR1 and CDR2 sequences are LGHNA and YSLEER.

There are a few counts of this clone. The chain couples TRBV12-1 to TRBJ1-1. TRBV12-1 is listed as a pseudogene. The CDR3 totals 13 residues. The DNA for the CDR3 is TGTGCCAGCAGCTTTCTTATGAACACTGAAGCTTTCTTT. It is translated as CASSFLMNTEAFF.

CDR3: CASTEQTDQHTIYF. The CDR3 nucleotides are TGTGCCAGCACCGAGCAGACAGATCAACACACCATATATTTT. This chain uses TRBV28 with TRBJ1-3, with D perhaps matching TRBD1 (5 bases). The CDR3 is made up of 14 amino acids. Trimming pared 7 bases from V and 8 bases from J, leaving 18 bases between. Germline V gives CDR1 MDHEN, CDR2 SYDVKM. Full variable domain (rest looked up from reference TRBV28 and TRBJ1-3): DVKVTQSSRYLVKRTGEKVFLECVQDMDHENMFWYRQDPGLGLRLIYFSYDVKMKEKGDIPEGYSVSREKKERFSLILESASTNQTSMYLCASTEQTDQHTIYFGEGSWLTVV.

The chain is built from TRBV28 and TRBJ2-7, with D perhaps matching TRBD1 (6 bases). The CDR3 runs 19 residues. Deletions cut 3 bases from V and 0 bases from J, with 24 bases between. The germline V gene has CDR1 MDHEN and CDR2 SYDVKM. The CDR3 reads CASSFTTRGQGISSYEQYF. CDR3 DNA: TGTGCCAGCAGTTTTACCACGAGAGGGCAGGGGATTTCCTCCTACGAGCAGTACTTC.

The gene calls are TRBV6-6 and TRBJ1-6; tentatively, D is TRBD1 (5 bases). This CDR3 has 12 amino acids. Germline-derived CDR1 and CDR2 are MNHNY and SVGAGI (reference sequence). Trimming removed 5 bases at V and 9 bases at J, with 8 bases between. As DNA, the CDR3 is TGTGCCAGCAGTCCCACAGGTTCACCCCTCCACTTT. Translating gives CASSPTGSPLHF.

J is TRBJ1-1 and V is TRBV5-1; D is uncertain. The CDR3 extends over 14 amino acids. Between the trimmed V and J ends, which lost 0 bases and 5 bases, there was a span of 11 bases. The germline gives CDR1 SGHRS, CDR2 YFSETQ. The CDR3 loop is CASSLATGMTEAFF. DNA of the CDR3: TGCGCCAGCAGCTTGGCAACGGGGATGACTGAAGCTTTCTTT. Based on the CDR3 plus reference TRBV5-1 and TRBJ1-1, the full variable domain is KAGVTQTPRYLIKTRGQQVTLSCSPISGHRSVSWYQQTPGQGLQFLFEYFSETQRNKGNFPGRFSGRQFSNSRSEMNVSTLELGDSALYLCASSLATGMTEAFFGQGTRLTVV.